This TCR beta chain was recovered during a study of OX40 agonist ivuxolimab in advanced cancers. Background on the study: Hepatocellular carcinoma, melanoma, renal cell or head and neck cancer affected the dose-escalation patients. Study findings and constraints: Both blood CD4+ and CD8+ T cells showed clonal growth by week 6 at 0.1 to 3.0 mg/kg.

Samples of blood were obtained at baseline, on cycle 4 day 1, and on cycle 7 day 1. The CDR3 contains 11 residues. The V end was cut by 2 bases, the J end by 4 bases, with 2 bases between. The germline V gene has CDR1 SGHAT and CDR2 FQNNGV. This table comes from immunoSEQ multiplex PCR, and its TCRdb copy is limited to in-frame clones, with some not included. The table shows almost 35,000 clones, with 81% occurring only once. Remarks on this clone: The antigen is undetermined.

The clonotype was recovered from an adult with an advanced solid tumor such as melanoma, head and neck, liver or kidney cancer. The source material was CD4+ or CD8+ T cells sorted from blood, sampled in a trial of the OX40 agonist ivuxolimab. This chain joins TRBV11-2 and TRBJ2-5; D remains unclear. The CDR3: CASSLRETQYF. The CDR3 bases are TGTGCCAGCAGCTTAAGAGAGACCCAGTACTTC.